Listed below are T cell receptor beta chains from one sample, sequenced in a study of resident and recirculating memory T cells in vitiligo. Method: immunoSEQ multiplex PCR; TCRdb's copy keeps in-frame clones and lacks some. The sample records around 38,000 clones, nearly 95% being singletons. Sequences were obtained from blood. Receptors were obtained from a male donor with vitiligo. Both conserved end residues are part of each CDR3. Each record gives: D gene, V gene, clone size, CDR3 protein. D genes are given only for firm matches. Clone size is not always given. Where it is, it says once, few, many or a class for expanded clones.

d_gene: -
v_gene: TRBV18
abundance: -
CDR3aa: CASSPPSTRKNSPLHF

d_gene: TRBD1
v_gene: TRBV5-1
abundance: -
CDR3aa: CASSLGGTGGEYEQYF

d_gene: -
v_gene: TRBV14
abundance: -
CDR3aa: CASSQVGGGKSYNEQFF

d_gene: -
v_gene: TRBV7-9
abundance: -
CDR3aa: CASSYGHLNQPQHF

d_gene: -
v_gene: TRBV5-1
abundance: -
CDR3aa: CASSPGGDYGYTF

d_gene: TRBD1
v_gene: TRBV5-1
abundance: -
CDR3aa: CASSLAQGALETQYF

d_gene: -
v_gene: TRBV5-6
abundance: -
CDR3aa: CASSFPGVENSPLHF

d_gene: -
v_gene: TRBV6-5
abundance: once
CDR3aa: CASSLPLSYTF

d_gene: TRBD1
v_gene: TRBV7-2
abundance: -
CDR3aa: CASSLKGGRGRNSPLHF

d_gene: -
v_gene: TRBV6-1
abundance: -
CDR3aa: CASSAGFDTEAFF

d_gene: TRBD2
v_gene: TRBV9
abundance: -
CDR3aa: CASSLNIAGGLTGELFF

d_gene: -
v_gene: TRBV5-1
abundance: -
CDR3aa: CASSLGTGSSGNTIYF

d_gene: -
v_gene: TRBV4-1
abundance: -
CDR3aa: CASTPQWAQKNTEAFF

d_gene: TRBD1
v_gene: TRBV4-3
abundance: -
CDR3aa: CASSQLTGDGYTF

d_gene: TRBD2
v_gene: TRBV6-5
abundance: -
CDR3aa: CASSLGGGSYEQYF

d_gene: -
v_gene: TRBV30
abundance: few
CDR3aa: CAWGRTEAFF

d_gene: TRBD1
v_gene: TRBV15
abundance: once
CDR3aa: CATSPRQGTYNSPLHF

d_gene: -
v_gene: TRBV7-6
abundance: -
CDR3aa: CAIGSPYEQYF

d_gene: -
v_gene: TRBV4-1
abundance: -
CDR3aa: CASSQDQGMNTEAFF

d_gene: TRBD2
v_gene: TRBV9
abundance: -
CDR3aa: CASSPRGLAGRGETQYF

d_gene: -
v_gene: TRBV30
abundance: -
CDR3aa: CAWSEGGAGELFF

d_gene: TRBD2
v_gene: TRBV4-2
abundance: -
CDR3aa: CASSQTTSGGAGELFF

d_gene: -
v_gene: TRBV5-8
abundance: -
CDR3aa: CASSFRGSRETQYF

d_gene: -
v_gene: TRBV7-3
abundance: -
CDR3aa: CASSFLRGGKSGELFF

d_gene: -
v_gene: TRBV4-3
abundance: -
CDR3aa: CASSPGTGTGSYEQYF

d_gene: TRBD2
v_gene: TRBV9
abundance: -
CDR3aa: CASSLRGGREGDTQYF

d_gene: -
v_gene: TRBV2
abundance: -
CDR3aa: CASMGRPNYGYTF

d_gene: -
v_gene: TRBV6-5
abundance: -
CDR3aa: CASSYLPGSGTDTQYF

d_gene: TRBD2
v_gene: TRBV30
abundance: -
CDR3aa: CAWSALAGGTDTQYF